Following are 32 T cell receptor beta chains from one sample sequenced in a study of identical twins. TCRdb re-derived calls from the 5' RACE reads in MiXCR, one entry per CDR3 protein. The data contain about 390,000 distinct CDR3 sequences, roughly 9% of them seen just once; the ten biggest clones take up 8% to 9.5%. Sequencing was performed on naive T cells sorted from blood. These receptors were taken from a woman in her forties or fifties in good health.

DNA of the CDR3: TGTGCCAGCGGCCTTCGGGGAAATGAGCAGTTCTTC. It translates to CASGLRGNEQFF. The V and J genes are TRBV12-3 or TRBV12-4 and TRBJ2-1, with a possible D match to TRBD2 (5 bases). The CDR3 runs to 12 residues. Trimming stripped 8 bases from V and 7 bases from J, with 12 bases between.

The chain carries TRBV12-3 or TRBV12-4 and TRBJ1-1, with D uncertain. V shed 5 bases and J shed 7 bases, with 11 bases lying between them. The CDR3 has 12 amino acids. In DNA, the CDR3 is TGTGCCAGCAGTCTCGGGATCATTGAAGCTTTCTTT. This gives the protein CASSLGIIEAFF.

There are a few counts of this clonotype. The rearrangement links TRBV4-1 to TRBJ1-4; 7 bases fit TRBD1. The CDR3 consists of 17 residues. Losses at the gene ends were 4 bases for V and 6 bases for J; bases not matched to a gene: 14. Germline V gene lookup returns CDR1 MGHRA and CDR2 YSYEKL. The CDR3 coding sequence is TGCGCCAGCAGCCCCTACGTTCCGGACAGGAGGGATGAAAAACTGTTTTTT. It specifies CASSPYVPDRRDEKLFF.

The chain links TRBV20-1 to TRBJ2-5, with D perhaps matching TRBD2 (5 bases). This CDR3 contains 14 residues. In germline, CDR1 is DFQATT, CDR2 SNEGSKA (reference sequence). V dropped 7 bases and J dropped 1 base, with 16 bases sitting between them. As DNA, the CDR3 is TGCAGTGGAGAGGCAGGTCGGGGCCAAGAGACCCAGTACTTC. It translates to CSGEAGRGQETQYF.

This clonotype was picked up a small number of times. CDR3 loop: CASGPPAPQGWKTQYF. DNA of the CDR3: TGTGCTAGTGGTCCCCCTGCCCCGCAGGGGTGGAAGACCCAGTACTTC. The chain links TRBV12-5 to TRBJ2-5; tentatively, D is TRBD1 (6 bases). CDR3 size: 16 residues. Germline V lookup: CDR1 LGHNT, CDR2 FRNRAP. Trimming removed 5 bases from V and 6 bases from J, with 22 bases in between.

This rearrangement joins TRBV4-1 to TRBJ2-5, with D maybe TRBD2 (5 bases). CDR3 size: 15 residues. V was cut by 3 bases and J by 5 bases, with 16 bases left in between. Germline V CDR1 and CDR2: MGHRA, YSYEKL. CDR3 in amino acids: CASSQVLGSLETQYF. The CDR3 nucleotides are TGCGCCAGCAGCCAGGTACTAGGTTCTTTGGAGACCCAGTACTTC.

This clonotype has only a few counts. This chain connects TRBV11-2 to TRBJ2-5; 10 nucleotides match TRBD2. J was trimmed by 1 base and V by 2 bases; bases with no gene match: 1. CDR1 SGHAT and CDR2 FQNNGV come from the germline V gene. This CDR3 has 15 residues. The CDR3 DNA sequence: TGTGCCAGCAGCTTAACTAGCGGGGTCCAAGAGACCCAGTACTTC. Translation gives CASSLTSGVQETQYF.

This clonotype appeared a few times. This rearrangement joins TRBV20-1 to TRBJ1-1; D is undetermined. CDR1 and CDR2 (germline): DFQATT, SNEGSKA (reference sequence). V was clipped by 6 bases and J by 2 bases, with 7 bases between them. The CDR3 is 11 residues long. CDR3 coding DNA: TGCAGTGCCCCTGAAAACACTGAAGCTTTCTTT. It translates to CSAPENTEAFF.

Many counts were recorded for this clonotype. This chain links TRBV5-4 with TRBJ2-3, with TRBD2 identical over 10 bases. Germline values: CDR1 SGHNT, CDR2 YYREEE (reference sequence). V shed 4 bases, J shed 2 bases, and the junction held 16 bases outside the gene matches. This CDR3 comprises 19 residues. DNA for the CDR3: TGTGCCAGCAGCGGACCAGCGGGAGGGAGGGGGGCCTACACAGATACGCAGTATTTT. Translating gives CASSGPAGGRGAYTDTQYF.

The V and J genes are TRBV29-1 and TRBJ1-1; no reliable D call. V lost 5 bases, J lost 0 bases, and 13 bases lay in between. The V gene's germline CDR1 is SQVTM and CDR2 ANQGSEA. The CDR3 runs to 14 residues. The CDR3 here is CSVLVGTVNTEAFF. CDR3 DNA sequence: TGCAGCGTTCTAGTAGGTACGGTGAACACTGAAGCTTTCTTT.

In its sample, this clonotype was seen a few times. The V and J genes are TRBV29-1 and TRBJ2-2; TRBD1 or TRBD2 may be the D gene (5 bases each). The CDR3 contains 15 residues. Germline CDR1 is SQVTM and CDR2 is ANQGSEA. V was clipped by 1 base and J by 2 bases, with 11 bases between them. In nucleotides, the CDR3 is TGCAGCGTTGAAGTGGGAGACAGCAACACCGGGGAGCTGTTTTTT. It translates to CSVEVGDSNTGELFF.

This clonotype was detected only a few times. The chain joins TRBV5-6 to TRBJ1-1; D call uncertain. The germline V gene encodes CDR1 SGHDT and CDR2 YYEEEE. This CDR3 comprises 13 residues. V lost 2 bases and J 5 bases, leaving 10 bases between the germline ends. The CDR3 DNA sequence: TGTGCCAGCAGCTTCGACGTGGAAACTGAAGCTTTCTTT. Amino acids: CASSFDVETEAFF.

This sequence joins TRBV4-1 and TRBJ2-7, with D perhaps TRBD1 (5 bases). Germline lookup yields CDR1 MGHRA and CDR2 YSYEKL. The CDR3 loop spans 12 amino acids. With 3 bases removed from V and 6 bases from J, the gap between germline ends came to 9 bases. CDR3 region: CASSHQGIEQYF. CDR3 sequence (DNA): TGCGCCAGCAGCCATCAGGGAATCGAGCAGTACTTC.

This clonotype was observed a handful of times. The chain uses TRBV7-9 and TRBJ1-1; perhaps TRBD1 as D (6 bases). V was pared by 9 bases and J by 6 bases, with 17 bases between. This CDR3 comprises 13 residues. Looked up from germline, CDR1 is SEHNR and CDR2 is FQNEAQ (reference sequence). The CDR3 loop reads CASSLGGMAEAFF. The CDR3 nucleotides read TGTGCCAGTTCATTAGGGGGAATGGCTGAAGCTTTCTTT.

This clonotype was observed once. V and J are TRBV11-3 and TRBJ2-1; D unclear. V dropped 0 bases and J dropped 10 bases, with 13 bases sitting between them. There are 14 residues in the CDR3. CDR1 and CDR2 (germline): SGHNT, YENEEA. CDR3 coding DNA: TGTGCCAGCAGCTTAGATCTGTACGGAAAAGAGCAGTTCTTC. As protein: CASSLDLYGKEQFF.

This clonotype was seen more than once but under ten times. This sequence joins TRBV18 and TRBJ2-3; TRBD2 might be the D (6 bases). The CDR3 consists of 15 residues. Looked up from germline, CDR1 is KGHSH and CDR2 is LQKENI. V was cut by 3 bases and J by 1 base, with 11 bases left in between. Here the CDR3 reads CASSPGGQGTDTQYF. The CDR3 region has the DNA TGTGCCAGCTCACCCGGGGGTCAAGGCACAGATACGCAGTATTTT.

This clonotype was seen only a few times. The rearrangement uses TRBV30 and TRBJ1-5, with D unclear. Germline CDR1 is GTSNPN and CDR2 is SVGIG (reference sequence). Deletions cut 1 base from V and 5 bases from J, with 12 bases between. This CDR3 is built from 14 residues. In nucleotides, the CDR3 is TGTGCCTGGAGTGGCGGGATAAGGGATCAGCCCCAGCATTTT. Its protein product is CAWSGGIRDQPQHF.

In this sample, this clonotype turned up a few times. The V and J genes are TRBV5-1 and TRBJ1-1; D is perhaps TRBD1 (5 bases). The germline V gene has CDR1 SGHRS and CDR2 YFSETQ. V lost 0 bases and J lost 1, with 10 bases in between. This CDR3 is built from 15 residues. The CDR3 sequence is CASSLDRMRNTEAFF. The CDR3 coding sequence is TGCGCCAGCAGCTTGGACAGGATGAGGAACACTGAAGCTTTCTTT. The variable domain in full, with the rest retrieved from reference TRBV5-1 and TRBJ1-1, is KAGVTQTPRYLIKTRGQQVTLSCSPISGHRSVSWYQQTPGQGLQFLFEYFSETQRNKGNFPGRFSGRQFSNSRSEMNVSTLELGDSALYLCASSLDRMRNTEAFFGQGTRLTVV.

This clonotype showed up just a few times. The chain links TRBV20-1 to TRBJ2-3; 8 bases fit TRBD1. Germline V lookup: CDR1 DFQATT, CDR2 SNEGSKA (reference sequence). This CDR3 spans 17 amino acids. Trimming removed 0 bases from V and 7 bases from J; junction bases left unmatched: 15. The CDR3 sequence is CSARERQGKELRNTQYF. The CDR3 DNA follows: TGCAGTGCTAGAGAACGACAGGGGAAGGAACTCAGGAATACGCAGTATTTT.

The chain uses TRBV29-1 and TRBJ2-1; TRBD1 agrees at 12 bases. The V gene end was trimmed by 4 bases and the J gene end by 9 bases; junction bases not matched to a gene: 4. The CDR3 has 13 amino acids. CDR1 SQVTM and CDR2 ANQGSEA come from the germline V gene. The CDR3, as DNA: TGCAGCGTTGGGGGACAGGGGGCAAGTGAGCAGTTCTTC. Its translation: CSVGGQGASEQFF.

This chain uses TRBV4-1 with TRBJ2-2; 7 nucleotides match TRBD1. The V gene's germline CDR1 is MGHRA and CDR2 YSYEKL. V was clipped by 3 bases and J by 0 bases; unmatched bases: 19. CDR3 size: 21 residues. This CDR3 reads CASSQVDGAWGGQANTGELFF. CDR3 DNA: TGCGCCAGCAGCCAGGTTGATGGGGCTTGGGGCGGACAGGCGAACACCGGGGAGCTGTTTTTT.

The rearrangement joins TRBV12-3 or TRBV12-4 to TRBJ2-3; D is perhaps TRBD1 (6 bases). V lost 10 bases, J lost 0 bases, and 11 bases lay in between. The CDR3 is 13 residues long. CDR3 residues: CATVRGSTDTQYF. CDR3 in DNA: TGTGCCACTGTCAGGGGTAGCACAGATACGCAGTATTTT.

This clonotype was found many times. The chain couples TRBV6-1 to TRBJ1-6, with a weak D call TRBD1 (6 bases). In germline, CDR1 is MNHNS, CDR2 SASEGT. Trimming left V 0 bases short and J 10 bases short, with 13 bases between. The CDR3 extends over 15 amino acids. The CDR3 bases are TGTGCCAGCAGTGAAGCGCATGGGGGCCGATCACCCCTCCACTTT. Protein sequence: CASSEAHGGRSPLHF.

The chain has TRBV20-1 and TRBJ2-1, with TRBD2 as a possible D gene (6 bases). This CDR3 has 16 residues. CDR1 and CDR2 (germline): DFQATT, SNEGSKA (reference sequence). Trimming took off 2 bases at V and 6 bases at J, with 20 bases between the two ends. The CDR3 DNA sequence: TGCAGTGCTAGATCCCCAGGGACTGGATGGTCCAATGAGCAGTTCTTC. It encodes CSARSPGTGWSNEQFF.

The rearrangement uses TRBV7-8 and TRBJ1-4; the match to TRBD1 covers 11 bases. This CDR3 has 20 residues. J was trimmed by 0 bases and V by 4 bases; bases with no gene match: 13. Germline-derived CDR1 and CDR2 are SGHVS and FQNEAQ. CDR3 sequence: CASSSPGTGGHFATNEKLFF. The CDR3 DNA is TGTGCCAGCAGCTCTCCCGGGACAGGGGGACACTTTGCAACTAATGAAAAACTGTTTTTT.

This clonotype was seen only a few times. The chain carries TRBV12-3 or TRBV12-4 and TRBJ1-1; D is ambiguous. This CDR3 region has 13 residues. The V gene lost 5 bases and the J gene lost 1 base, with 8 bases spanning the gap. The DNA for the CDR3 is TGTGCCAGCAGTATGACAAGGAACACTGAAGCTTTCTTT. Translated, it gives CASSMTRNTEAFF.

The chain carries TRBV7-9 and TRBJ2-1; 11 bases fit TRBD2. The CDR3 covers 17 residues. Germline V gene lookup returns CDR1 SEHNR and CDR2 FQNEAQ (reference sequence). Trimming cost V 0 bases and J 9 bases; bases outside gene matches: 10. The CDR3 DNA sequence: TGTGCCAGCAGCTTAGCTTCACTAGCGGGAGAGAGGGGTGAGCAGTTCTTC. Amino acid sequence: CASSLASLAGERGEQFF.

This clonotype was observed many times. The chain links TRBV5-1 to TRBJ2-5, with 12 bases aligning to TRBD1. CDR1 SGHRS and CDR2 YFSETQ come from the germline V gene. This CDR3 region has 16 residues. V lost 4 bases, J lost 0 bases, and 4 bases stayed unmatched. CDR3 sequence: CASSGGTGGYQETQYF. The CDR3 DNA reads TGCGCCAGCAGCGGCGGGACAGGGGGCTACCAAGAGACCCAGTACTTC.

This clonotype was seen more than once but under ten times. The J gene is TRBJ2-1, the V gene TRBV13; 7 bases are a match to TRBD2. In germline, CDR1 is PRHDT, CDR2 FYEKMQ (reference sequence). V shed 5 bases and J 12 bases; nucleotides not matched to a gene: 10. CDR3 length equals 13 residues. The CDR3 sequence is CASSPPTSVTQFF. The CDR3 bases are TGTGCCAGCAGCCCCCCCACTAGCGTTACGCAGTTCTTC.

The chain links TRBV3-1 to TRBJ1-1; 7 bases are shared with TRBD1. The V segment lost 10 bases and the J segment 10 bases; nucleotides outside the gene matches: 12. CDR1 and CDR2 from the germline V gene are LGHDT and YNNKEL (reference sequence). This CDR3 is 12 amino acids long. Here the CDR3 DNA reads TGTGCCACCTACAGACAGGGTGAGGGAGCTTTCTTT. This codes for CATYRQGEGAFF.

In this sample, this clonotype turned up a few times. This chain joins TRBV20-1 and TRBJ2-5; no definite D call. Trimming left V 3 bases short and J 5 bases short, with 10 bases between. The CDR3 contains 12 residues. CDR1 DFQATT and CDR2 SNEGSKA come from the germline V gene (reference sequence). DNA of the CDR3: TGCAGTGCTAGGGGCCATGGGGAGACCCAGTACTTC. This encodes CSARGHGETQYF.

This clonotype was detected a few times. The rearrangement joins TRBV19 to TRBJ1-2; TRBD1 is a possible D gene (5 bases). V was trimmed by 10 bases and J by 7 bases, leaving 28 bases between them. Germline-derived CDR1 and CDR2 are LNHDA and SQIVND (reference sequence). This CDR3 comprises 16 residues. The CDR3 reads CATTRGKLNRFFGYTF. The CDR3, as DNA: TGTGCCACCACTCGGGGGAAATTAAATCGGTTCTTTGGCTACACCTTC.